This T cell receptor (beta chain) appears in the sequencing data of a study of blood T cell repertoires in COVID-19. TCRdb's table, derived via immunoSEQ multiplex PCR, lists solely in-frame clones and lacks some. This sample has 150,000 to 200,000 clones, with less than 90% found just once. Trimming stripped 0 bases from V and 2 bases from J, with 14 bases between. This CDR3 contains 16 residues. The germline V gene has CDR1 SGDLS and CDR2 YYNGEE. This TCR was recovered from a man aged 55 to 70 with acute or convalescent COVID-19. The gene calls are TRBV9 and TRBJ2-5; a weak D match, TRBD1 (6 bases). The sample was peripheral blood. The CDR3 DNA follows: TGTGCCAGCAGCGTAGCTACGATGACAGGTCAAGAGACCCAGTACTTC. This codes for CASSVATMTGQETQYF.